This TCR beta chain was observed in a study of T cell changes during pregnancy in multiple sclerosis. The method was immunoSEQ multiplex PCR; TCRdb's version includes in-frame clones alone and lacks a portion of them. The table lists approximately 44,000 clones, 91% of them singletons. Unmatched junction bases numbered 5, after V lost 3 bases and J lost 2 bases. The CDR3 is made up of 16 amino acids. CDR1 and CDR2 from the germline V gene are SGDLS and YYNGEE. J is TRBJ2-3 and V is TRBV9; 11 bases align to TRBD2. The sequence came from a female donor with multiple sclerosis, enrolled in a pregnancy study. The specimen was CD4+ T cells from peripheral blood mononuclear cells, collected before pregnancy. DNA for the CDR3: TGTGCCAGCAGCGGCACTAGCGGGGGACTCACAGATACGCAGTATTTT. Translating gives CASSGTSGGLTDTQYF.